Shown below are 14 T cell receptor beta chains from a single sample sequenced in a study of post-analysis software for immune sequencing data. Overall study results and limits: Included in a set of five TRBV segments more frequent in patients than controls were TRBV5-6, TRBV5-1 and TRBV20-1.

cDNA libraries of TCR beta carried unique molecular identifiers. TCRdb itself ran the PCR reads through MiXCR, one entry per CDR3 protein. This table holds 350,000 to 500,000 distinct CDR3 sequences, roughly 38% found once. Their antigens remain unidentified. Specimen: blood. These receptors came from a girl under 10 years old with multiple sclerosis.

The chain recombines TRBV27 with TRBJ2-5; no clear D. CDR3 length: 14 amino acids. CDR1 is MNHEY, CDR2 SMNVEV, per germline (reference sequence). Trimming removed 4 bases at V and 5 bases at J, with 14 bases between. DNA of the CDR3: TGTGCCAGCAGTTCGCACACCCTTTCTGAGACCCAGTACTTC. This translates into CASSSHTLSETQYF.

The chain carries TRBV4-3 and TRBJ2-1, with D perhaps matching TRBD2 (6 bases). Germline CDR1 is LGHNA and CDR2 is YSLEER. CDR3 size: 16 residues. V shed 0 bases and J shed 2 bases, with 11 bases lying between them. Written as DNA, the CDR3 is TGCGCCAGCAGCCAAGATCGCGGCGGGGCCTACAATGAGCAGTTCTTC. It yields the protein CASSQDRGGAYNEQFF.

Comments on this clonotype: One end of the junction fails to match germline, which may point to a read error. V and J are TRBV7-9 and TRBJ2-5, with D possibly TRBD1 on 6 matching bases. The J call may not be correct, given that the DNA end is closer to TRBJ2-7. The CDR3 length is 15 residues. Germline CDR1 reads SEHNR; CDR2 reads FQNEAQ (reference sequence). The CDR3 region has the DNA TGTGCCGGCAGCTTAGGACAGCCCCTAGTCTCCGAGCAGTACTTC. This translates into CAGSLGQPLVSEQYF.

The genes are TRBV12-3 or TRBV12-4 and TRBJ2-5; 9 nucleotides align to TRBD2. The J call is uncertain, as TRBJ2-7 better fits the DNA end. The CDR3 totals 16 residues. The CDR3 DNA sequence: TGTGCCAGCAGTTTACCTGGACTAGCGCGTACCTACGAGCAGTACTTC. Translated, it gives CASSLPGLARTYEQYF.

This clonotype was picked up many times. The chain recombines TRBV6-2 or TRBV6-3 with TRBJ1-2, with 9 bases matching TRBD1. This CDR3 spans 18 amino acids. Germline V gene data show CDR1 as MNHEY and CDR2 as SVGEGT. Trimming at V came to 2 bases and at J to 4 bases, leaving 14 bases not matched to a gene. CDR3 bases: TGTGCCAGCAGTTACCTAACTCCGGGACAGGGCCCCTCCTATGGCTACACCTTC. Translating gives CASSYLTPGQGPSYGYTF.

The chain is built from TRBV7-2 and TRBJ1-2; 10 bases are a match to TRBD1. This CDR3 spans 14 amino acids. CDR1 and CDR2 from the germline V gene are SGHTA and FQGNSA. The V segment lost 0 bases and the J segment 7 bases; nucleotides outside the gene matches: 2. CDR3 nucleotides: TGTGCCAGCAGCTTAGCACGGGACAGGGGTGGCTACACCTTC. Amino acid sequence: CASSLARDRGGYTF.

This chain joins TRBV10-3 and TRBJ1-2, with D tentatively TRBD1 (6 bases). The CDR3 has 15 residues. The germline V gene has CDR1 ENHRY and CDR2 SYGVKD. The V end was cut by 4 bases, the J end by 2 bases, with 14 bases between. CDR3 in DNA: TGTGCCATCAGTGGAACTGGGGGGGCCAACTATGGCTACACCTTC. Its protein is CAISGTGGANYGYTF.

The chain recombines TRBV12-3 or TRBV12-4 with TRBJ2-1, with D tentatively TRBD2 (7 bases). There are 16 residues in the CDR3. Trimming removed 1 base from V and 3 bases from J, with 13 bases in between. The CDR3, as DNA: TGTGCCAGCAGTTTAGGTGTCGGGGGGCTCTACAATGAGCAGTTCTTC. Its translation: CASSLGVGGLYNEQFF.

This sequence joins TRBV5-1 and TRBJ2-1; TRBD2 matches at 8 bases. After removal of 1 base from V and 3 bases from J, the junction contained 9 bases not matched to a gene. This CDR3 has 17 amino acids. Germline CDR1 is SGHRS and CDR2 is YFSETQ. The CDR3 coding sequence is TGCGCCAGCAGCTTGTGGGGGGCGGGACTAGACTACAATGAGCAGTTCTTC. It yields the protein CASSLWGAGLDYNEQFF. Combining the CDR3 with reference TRBV5-1 and TRBJ2-1 gives the whole variable domain KAGVTQTPRYLIKTRGQQVTLSCSPISGHRSVSWYQQTPGQGLQFLFEYFSETQRNKGNFPGRFSGRQFSNSRSEMNVSTLELGDSALYLCASSLWGAGLDYNEQFFGPGTRLTVL.

The rearrangement joins TRBV6-5 to TRBJ2-1; D is perhaps TRBD1 (5 bases). This CDR3 has 20 residues. Per germline, CDR1 MNHEY and CDR2 SVGAGI. The germline V and J ends were trimmed by 3 bases and 5 bases, with 29 bases remaining between them. This chain's CDR3 is CASSYSLITTEKGTNNEQFF. The DNA of the CDR3 is TGTGCCAGCAGTTATTCCCTCATAACGACAGAGAAGGGCACCAACAATGAGCAGTTCTTC.

This rearrangement joins TRBV6-2 or TRBV6-3 to TRBJ2-5; D call uncertain. The V gene's germline CDR1 is MNHEY and CDR2 SVGEGT. V was clipped by 7 bases and J by 1 base, with 10 bases between them. This CDR3 contains 13 residues. CDR3 in amino acids: CASMVAPQETQYF. In DNA, the CDR3 is TGTGCCAGCATGGTGGCACCCCAAGAGACCCAGTACTTC.

The V call is TRBV12-3 or TRBV12-4, the J call TRBJ2-7, with D unclear. Trimming removed 6 bases at V and 1 base at J, with 16 bases between. CDR3 length: 15 residues. The CDR3 sequence is CASSYGKGRSYEQYF. CDR3 nucleotides: TGTGCCAGCAGCTATGGGAAAGGCAGATCCTACGAGCAGTACTTC.

The table lists this clonotype with a few counts. The chain couples TRBV6-2 or TRBV6-3 to TRBJ2-4, with D possibly matching TRBD1 (5 bases). Trimming shortened V by 5 bases and J by 0 bases, and 11 bases separated the two germline ends. CDR1 and CDR2 (germline): MNHEY, SVGEGT. The CDR3 covers 15 residues. The CDR3 here is CASSAAGKAKNIQYF. CDR3 DNA: TGTGCCAGCAGTGCCGCAGGGAAAGCCAAAAACATTCAGTACTTC.

The genes are TRBV20-1 and TRBJ2-7, with 8 bases fitting TRBD2. The CDR3 extends over 15 amino acids. Germline CDR1 is DFQATT and CDR2 is SNEGSKA (reference sequence). J lost 2 bases, V lost 1 base, and 7 bases had no gene match. The CDR3 DNA reads as TGCAGTGCTAGAGGGGAACTAGCGGTTCCCTACGAGCAGTACTTC. It codes for CSARGELAVPYEQYF.